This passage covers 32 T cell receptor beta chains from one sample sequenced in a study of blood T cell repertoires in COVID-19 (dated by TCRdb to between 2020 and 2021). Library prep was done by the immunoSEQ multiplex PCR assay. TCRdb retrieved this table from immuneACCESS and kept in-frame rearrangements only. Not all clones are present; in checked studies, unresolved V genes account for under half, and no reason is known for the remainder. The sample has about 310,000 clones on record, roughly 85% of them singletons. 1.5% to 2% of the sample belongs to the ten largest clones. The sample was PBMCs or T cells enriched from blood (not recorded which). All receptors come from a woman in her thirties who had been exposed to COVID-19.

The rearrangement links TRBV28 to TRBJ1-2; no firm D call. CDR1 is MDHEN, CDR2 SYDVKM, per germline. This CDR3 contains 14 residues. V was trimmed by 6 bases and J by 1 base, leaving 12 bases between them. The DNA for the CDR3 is TGTGCCAGCAGACAGATCCTCCTTAACTATGGCTACACCTTC. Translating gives CASRQILLNYGYTF.

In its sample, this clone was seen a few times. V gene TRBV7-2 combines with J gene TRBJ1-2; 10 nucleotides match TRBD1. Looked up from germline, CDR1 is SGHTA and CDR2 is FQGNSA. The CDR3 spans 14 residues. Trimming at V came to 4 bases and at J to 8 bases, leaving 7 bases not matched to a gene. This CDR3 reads CASSSRQGAGGYTF. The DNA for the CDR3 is TGTGCCAGCAGCTCCCGACAGGGGGCAGGGGGCTACACCTTC.

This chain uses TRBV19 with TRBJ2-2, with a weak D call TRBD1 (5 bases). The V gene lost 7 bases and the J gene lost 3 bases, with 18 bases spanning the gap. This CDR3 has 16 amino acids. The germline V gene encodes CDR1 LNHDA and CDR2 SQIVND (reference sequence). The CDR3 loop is CASNVWGQGDTGELFF. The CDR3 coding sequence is TGTGCCAGTAACGTATGGGGCCAGGGCGACACCGGGGAGCTGTTTTTT.

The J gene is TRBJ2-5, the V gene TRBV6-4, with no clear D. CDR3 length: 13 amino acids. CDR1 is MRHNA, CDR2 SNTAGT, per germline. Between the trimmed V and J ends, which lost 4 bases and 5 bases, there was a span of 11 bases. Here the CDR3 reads CASSVPIRETQYF. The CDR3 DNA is TGTGCCAGCAGTGTCCCTATCAGGGAGACCCAGTACTTC.

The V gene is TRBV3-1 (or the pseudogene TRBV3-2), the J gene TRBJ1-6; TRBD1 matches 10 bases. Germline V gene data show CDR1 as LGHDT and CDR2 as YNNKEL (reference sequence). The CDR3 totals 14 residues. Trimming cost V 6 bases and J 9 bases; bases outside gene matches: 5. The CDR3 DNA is TGTGCCAGCAGTATTAGGACAGGGGGTTCACCCCTCCACTTT. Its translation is CASSIRTGGSPLHF.

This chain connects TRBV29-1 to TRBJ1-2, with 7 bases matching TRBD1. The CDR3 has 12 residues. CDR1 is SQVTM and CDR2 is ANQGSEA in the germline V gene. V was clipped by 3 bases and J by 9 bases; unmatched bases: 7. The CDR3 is CSVEVGGGSYTF. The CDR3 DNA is TGCAGCGTTGAGGTAGGGGGCGGAAGCTACACCTTC.

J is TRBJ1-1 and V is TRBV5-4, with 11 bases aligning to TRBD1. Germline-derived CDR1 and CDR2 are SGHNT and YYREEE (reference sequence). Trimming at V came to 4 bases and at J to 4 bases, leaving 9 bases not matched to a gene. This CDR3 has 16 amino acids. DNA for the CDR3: TGTGCCAGCAGCGGTCGGACAGGGGGCGATTCCACTGAAGCTTTCTTT. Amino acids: CASSGRTGGDSTEAFF. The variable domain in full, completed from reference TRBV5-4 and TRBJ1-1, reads ETGVTQSPTHLIKTRGQQVTLRCSSQSGHNTVSWYQQALGQGPQFIFQYYREEENGRGNFPPRFSGLQFPNYSSELNVNALELDDSALYLCASSGRTGGDSTEAFFGQGTRLTVV.

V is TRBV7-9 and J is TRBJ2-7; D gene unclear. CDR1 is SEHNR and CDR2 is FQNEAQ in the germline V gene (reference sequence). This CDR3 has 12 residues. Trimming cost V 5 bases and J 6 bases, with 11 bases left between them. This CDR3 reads CASSQPLGEQYF. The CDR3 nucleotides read TGTGCCAGCAGCCAACCGCTCGGCGAGCAGTACTTC.

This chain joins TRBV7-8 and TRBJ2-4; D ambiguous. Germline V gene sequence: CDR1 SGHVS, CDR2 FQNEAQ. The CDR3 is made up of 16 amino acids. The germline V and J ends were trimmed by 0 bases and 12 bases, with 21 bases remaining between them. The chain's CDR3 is CASSLAARPPTYRQYF. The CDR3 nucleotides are TGTGCCAGCAGCTTAGCGGCCCGTCCGCCAACATACCGTCAGTACTTC. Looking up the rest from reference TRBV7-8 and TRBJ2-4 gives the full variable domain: GAGVSQSPRYKVAKRGQDVALRCDPISGHVSLFWYQQALGQGPEFLTYFQNEAQLDKSGLPSDRFFAERPEGSVSTLKIQRTQQEDSAVYLCASSLAARPPTYRQYFGAGTRLSVL.

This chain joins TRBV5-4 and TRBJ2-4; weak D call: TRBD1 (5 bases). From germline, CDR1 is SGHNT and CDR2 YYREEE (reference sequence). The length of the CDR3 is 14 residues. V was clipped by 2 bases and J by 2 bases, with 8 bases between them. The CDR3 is CASSLRGTKNIQYF. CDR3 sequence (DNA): TGTGCCAGCAGCTTAAGGGGCACCAAAAACATTCAGTACTTC.

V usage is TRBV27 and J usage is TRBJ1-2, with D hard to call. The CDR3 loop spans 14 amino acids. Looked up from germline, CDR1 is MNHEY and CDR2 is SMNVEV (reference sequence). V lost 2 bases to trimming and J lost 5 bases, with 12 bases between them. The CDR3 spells CASSLAMGPYGYTF. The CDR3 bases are TGTGCCAGCAGTTTAGCGATGGGCCCGTATGGCTACACCTTC.

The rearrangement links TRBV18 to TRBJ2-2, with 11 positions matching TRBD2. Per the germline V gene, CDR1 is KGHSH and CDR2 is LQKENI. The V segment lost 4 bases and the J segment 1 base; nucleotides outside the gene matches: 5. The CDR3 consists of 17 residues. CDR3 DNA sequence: TGTGCCAGCTCACTGCAACTAGCGGGAGAGAACACCGGGGAGCTGTTTTTT. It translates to CASSLQLAGENTGELFF.

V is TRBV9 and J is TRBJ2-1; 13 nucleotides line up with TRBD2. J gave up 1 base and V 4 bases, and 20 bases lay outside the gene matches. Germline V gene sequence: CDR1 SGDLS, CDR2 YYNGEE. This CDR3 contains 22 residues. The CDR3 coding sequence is TGTGCCAGCAGCCCCCAAATAGGGCAACTAGCGGGGGGGCTGAATTCCTACAATGAGCAGTTCTTC. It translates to CASSPQIGQLAGGLNSYNEQFF.

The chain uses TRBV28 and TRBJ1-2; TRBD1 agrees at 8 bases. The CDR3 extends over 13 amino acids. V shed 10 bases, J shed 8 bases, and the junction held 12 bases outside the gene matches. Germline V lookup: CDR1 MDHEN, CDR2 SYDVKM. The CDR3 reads CAIFKQGVEGYTF. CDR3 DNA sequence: TGTGCCATCTTTAAACAGGGGGTGGAAGGCTACACCTTC.

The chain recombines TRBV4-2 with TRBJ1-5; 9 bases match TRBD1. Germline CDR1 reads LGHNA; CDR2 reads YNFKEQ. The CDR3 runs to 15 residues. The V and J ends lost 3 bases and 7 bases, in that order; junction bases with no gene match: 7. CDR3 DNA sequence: TGTGCCAGCAGCCAGGACAGGGGAGCAGGCCAGCCCCAGCATTTT. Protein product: CASSQDRGAGQPQHF.

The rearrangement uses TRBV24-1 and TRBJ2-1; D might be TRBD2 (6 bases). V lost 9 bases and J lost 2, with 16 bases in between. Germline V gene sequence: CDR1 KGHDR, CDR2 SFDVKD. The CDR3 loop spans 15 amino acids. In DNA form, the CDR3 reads TGTGCCACCCGTGGCGGGAAGGGGACCTACAATGAGCAGTTCTTC. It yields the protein CATRGGKGTYNEQFF.

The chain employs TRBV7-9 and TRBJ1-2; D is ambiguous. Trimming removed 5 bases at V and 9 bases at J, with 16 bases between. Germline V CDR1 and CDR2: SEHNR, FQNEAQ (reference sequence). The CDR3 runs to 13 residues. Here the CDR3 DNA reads TGTGCCAGCAGCCCCCTAGAAAGGTGGAGCTACACCTTC. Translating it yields CASSPLERWSYTF.

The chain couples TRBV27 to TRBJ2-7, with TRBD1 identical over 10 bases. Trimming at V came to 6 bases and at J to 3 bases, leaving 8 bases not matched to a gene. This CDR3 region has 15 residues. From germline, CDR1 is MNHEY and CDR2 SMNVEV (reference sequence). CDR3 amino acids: CASSAAGTGDYEQYF. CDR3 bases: TGTGCCAGCAGCGCCGCCGGGACAGGGGACTACGAGCAGTACTTC.

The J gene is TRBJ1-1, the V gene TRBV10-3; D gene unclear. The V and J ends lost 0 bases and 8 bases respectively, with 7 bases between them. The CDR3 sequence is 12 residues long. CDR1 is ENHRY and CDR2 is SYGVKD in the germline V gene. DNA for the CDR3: TGTGCCATCAGTGAGTCGTCCGTAGAAGCTTTCTTT. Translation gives CAISESSVEAFF.

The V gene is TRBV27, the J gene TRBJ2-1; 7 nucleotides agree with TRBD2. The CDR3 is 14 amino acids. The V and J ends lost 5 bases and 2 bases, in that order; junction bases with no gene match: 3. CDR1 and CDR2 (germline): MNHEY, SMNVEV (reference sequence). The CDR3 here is CASSVLAPYNEQFF. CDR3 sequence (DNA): TGTGCCAGCAGTGTACTAGCGCCCTACAATGAGCAGTTCTTC.

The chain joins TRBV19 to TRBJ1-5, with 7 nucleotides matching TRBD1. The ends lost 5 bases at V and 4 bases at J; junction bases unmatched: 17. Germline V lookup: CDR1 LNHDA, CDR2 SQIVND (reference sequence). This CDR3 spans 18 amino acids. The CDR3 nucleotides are TGTGCCAGTAGTTCTAAGACAGGGACGTCGCTTACTAATCAGCCCCAGCATTTT. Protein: CASSSKTGTSLTNQPQHF.

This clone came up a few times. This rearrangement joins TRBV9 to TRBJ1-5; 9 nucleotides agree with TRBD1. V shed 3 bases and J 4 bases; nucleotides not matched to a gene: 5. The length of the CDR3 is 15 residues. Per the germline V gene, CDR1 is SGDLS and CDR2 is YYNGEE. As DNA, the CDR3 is TGTGCCAGCAGCGCCGGGACAGGGTTGAATCAGCCCCAGCATTTT. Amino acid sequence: CASSAGTGLNQPQHF.

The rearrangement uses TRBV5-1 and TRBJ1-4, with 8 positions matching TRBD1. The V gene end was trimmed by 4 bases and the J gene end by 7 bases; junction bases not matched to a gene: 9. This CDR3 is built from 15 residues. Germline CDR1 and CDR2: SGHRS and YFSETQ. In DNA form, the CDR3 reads TGCGCCAGCAGCCAGAGCCAGGGGGCAGGTGAAAAACTGTTTTTT. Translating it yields CASSQSQGAGEKLFF. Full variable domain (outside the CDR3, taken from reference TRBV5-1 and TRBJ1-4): KAGVTQTPRYLIKTRGQQVTLSCSPISGHRSVSWYQQTPGQGLQFLFEYFSETQRNKGNFPGRFSGRQFSNSRSEMNVSTLELGDSALYLCASSQSQGAGEKLFFGSGTQLSVL.

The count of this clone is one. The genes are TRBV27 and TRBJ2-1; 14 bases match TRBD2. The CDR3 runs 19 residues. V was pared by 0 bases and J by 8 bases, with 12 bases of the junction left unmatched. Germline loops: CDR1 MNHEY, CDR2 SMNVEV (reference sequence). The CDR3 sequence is CASSLSAMTSGRARDEQFF. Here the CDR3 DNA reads TGTGCCAGCAGTTTATCGGCCATGACTAGCGGGAGGGCCCGGGATGAGCAGTTCTTC.

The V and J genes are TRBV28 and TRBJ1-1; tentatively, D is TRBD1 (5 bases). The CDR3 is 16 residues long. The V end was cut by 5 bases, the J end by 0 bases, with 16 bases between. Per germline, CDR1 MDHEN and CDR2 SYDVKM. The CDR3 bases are TGTGCCAGCAGTATACCGACAGAGAGAATGAACACTGAAGCTTTCTTT. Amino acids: CASSIPTERMNTEAFF.

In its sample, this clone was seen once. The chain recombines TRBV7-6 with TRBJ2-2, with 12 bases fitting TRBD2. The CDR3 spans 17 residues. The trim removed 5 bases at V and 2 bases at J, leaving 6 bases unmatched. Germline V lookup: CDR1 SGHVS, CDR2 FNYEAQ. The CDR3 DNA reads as TGTGCCAGCAGCCAGCGGACTAGCGGGACTAACACCGGGGAGCTGTTTTTT. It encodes CASSQRTSGTNTGELFF.

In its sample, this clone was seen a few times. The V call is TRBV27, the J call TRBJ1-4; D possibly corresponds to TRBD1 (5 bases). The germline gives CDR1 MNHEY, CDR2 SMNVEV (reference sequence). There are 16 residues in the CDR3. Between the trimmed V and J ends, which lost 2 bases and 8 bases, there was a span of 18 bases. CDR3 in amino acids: CASSLIGDWVNEKLFF. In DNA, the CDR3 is TGTGCCAGCAGTTTAATAGGGGATTGGGTTAACGAAAAACTGTTTTTT.

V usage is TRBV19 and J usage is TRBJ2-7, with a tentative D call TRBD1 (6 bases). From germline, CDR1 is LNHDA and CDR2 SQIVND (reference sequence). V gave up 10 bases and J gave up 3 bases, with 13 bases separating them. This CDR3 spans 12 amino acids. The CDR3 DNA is TGTGCCACCGAGGGACATAGCTACGAGCAGTACTTC. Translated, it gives CATEGHSYEQYF.

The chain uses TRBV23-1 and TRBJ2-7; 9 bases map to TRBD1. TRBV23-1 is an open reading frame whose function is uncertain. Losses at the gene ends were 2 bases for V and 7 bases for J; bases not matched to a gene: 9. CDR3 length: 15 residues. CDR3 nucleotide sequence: TGCGCCAGCAGTCAAGAAGGACAGGGGCCGGGAGAGCAGTACTTC. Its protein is CASSQEGQGPGEQYF.

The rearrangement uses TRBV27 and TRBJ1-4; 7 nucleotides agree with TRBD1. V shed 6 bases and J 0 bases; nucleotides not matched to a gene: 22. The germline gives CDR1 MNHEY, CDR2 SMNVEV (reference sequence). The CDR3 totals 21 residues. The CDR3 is CASSSLPGTAYGASTNEKLFF. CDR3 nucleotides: TGTGCCAGCAGCAGTCTACCCGGGACAGCGTATGGCGCGTCAACTAATGAAAAACTGTTTTTT. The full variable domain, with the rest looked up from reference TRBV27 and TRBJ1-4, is EAQVTQNPRYLITVTGKKLTVTCSQNMNHEYMSWYRQDPGLGLRQIYYSMNVEVTDKGDVPEGYKVSRKEKRNFPLILESPSPNQTSLYFCASSSLPGTAYGASTNEKLFFGSGTQLSVL.

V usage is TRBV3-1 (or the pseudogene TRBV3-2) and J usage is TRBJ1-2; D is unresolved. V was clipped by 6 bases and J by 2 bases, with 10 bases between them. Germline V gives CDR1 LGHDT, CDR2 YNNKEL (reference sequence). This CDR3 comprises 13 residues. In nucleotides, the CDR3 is TGTGCCAGCAGTTTTGGGGAGAACTATGGCTACACCTTC. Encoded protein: CASSFGENYGYTF.

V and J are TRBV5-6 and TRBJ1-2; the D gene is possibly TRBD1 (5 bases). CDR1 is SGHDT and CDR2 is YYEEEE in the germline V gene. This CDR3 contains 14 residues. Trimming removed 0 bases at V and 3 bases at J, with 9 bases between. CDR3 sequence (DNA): TGTGCCAGCAGCTTGGTGGGGCAGGACTATGGCTACACCTTC. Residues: CASSLVGQDYGYTF.